Presented here are 27 T cell receptor beta chains from one specimen sequenced in a study of beta chain features in type 1 diabetes. Isolated RNA was reverse transcribed in full, so expressed TCRB transcripts were sequenced. Clones were sequenced by immunoSEQ multiplex PCR, and TCRdb holds only the in-frame ones, with some missing. This sample has some 290,000 clones; around 22% occur once, and the top ten carry roughly 0.011%. Findings and caveats of the study: For Type 1 diabetes patients, all four CD4+ subsets carried TCRB CDR3s that were moderately but significantly shorter.

The antigens these receptors bind are not known. Sequenced: naive CD4+ T cells from blood. The receptors were gathered from a woman aged 25 to 39 with type 1 diabetes.

The rearrangement links TRBV14 to TRBJ2-7; the D is unclear. CDR3 length equals 14 residues. Germline V gene lookup returns CDR1 SGHDN and CDR2 FVKESK. Trimming took 3 bases from V and 1 from J, leaving 10 bases between them. The CDR3 spells CASSHQTRSYEQYF. The CDR3 bases are TGTGCCAGCAGCCACCAGACAAGGTCCTACGAGCAGTACTTC.

V and J are TRBV7-3 and TRBJ2-1; TRBD2 matches 8 bases. CDR3 length: 14 amino acids. V trimming: 5 bases; J trimming: 2 bases; junction bases outside the gene matches: 2. Germline V gene data show CDR1 as SGHTA and CDR2 as FQGTGA. The CDR3 nucleotides are TGTGCCAGCAGCCGTAGCGGGGCCTACAATGAGCAGTTCTTC. Protein sequence: CASSRSGAYNEQFF.

V gene TRBV25-1 combines with J gene TRBJ1-5, with TRBD1 identical over 7 bases. There are 17 residues in the CDR3. CDR1 and CDR2 (germline): MGHDK, SYGVNS. J gave up 0 bases and V 1 base, and 6 bases lay outside the gene matches. CDR3 region: CASSESGGQSSNQPQHF. The CDR3 bases are TGTGCCAGCAGTGAATCAGGGGGACAGTCTAGCAATCAGCCCCAGCATTTT. The full variable domain, in which reference TRBV25-1 and TRBJ1-5 provide the parts outside the CDR3, is EADIYQTPRYLVIGTGKKITLECSQTMGHDKMYWYQQDPGMELHLIHYSYGVNSTEKGDLSSESTVSRIRTEHFPLTLESARPSHTSQYLCASSESGGQSSNQPQHFGDGTRLSIL.

This clone was recorded a few times. V and J are TRBV30 and TRBJ2-7; TRBD2 matches 8 bases. This CDR3 is built from 12 residues. V gave up 3 bases and J gave up 5 bases; unmatched junction bases: 3. Germline CDR1 is GTSNPN and CDR2 is SVGIG (reference sequence). CDR3 loop: CAWSLLADEQYF. The CDR3 nucleotides are TGTGCCTGGAGCCTACTAGCGGACGAGCAGTACTTC.

As regards this clone: Other DNA sequences from this sample encode an identical CDR3 as well. The rearrangement links TRBV18 to TRBJ2-7; D gene unclear. The CDR3 has 12 amino acids. The V end was cut by 2 bases, the J end by 5 bases, with 7 bases between. Germline CDR1 KGHSH, CDR2 LQKENI. The CDR3 sequence is CASSPSRDEQYF. CDR3 bases: TGTGCCAGCTCACCATCTCGGGACGAGCAGTACTTC.

The genes are TRBV29-1 and TRBJ2-1, with TRBD2 matching 13 bases. Trimming at V came to 7 bases and at J to 0 bases, leaving 3 bases not matched to a gene. The CDR3 loop spans 15 amino acids. Germline V gene lookup returns CDR1 SQVTM and CDR2 ANQGSEA. CDR3 residues: CSARTSGSSYNEQFF. The CDR3, as DNA: TGCAGCGCGAGGACTAGCGGGAGCTCCTACAATGAGCAGTTCTTC.

This clone was seen a few times. The rearrangement joins TRBV15 to TRBJ2-1; TRBD2 agrees at 9 bases. J lost 6 bases, V lost 5 bases, and 14 bases had no gene match. Germline V gene data show CDR1 as LNHNV and CDR2 as YYDKDF (reference sequence). The CDR3 sequence is 17 residues long. The CDR3 spells CATSGRQAGGPSNEQFF. As DNA, the CDR3 is TGTGCCACCAGCGGAAGGCAGGCGGGAGGGCCCTCCAATGAGCAGTTCTTC.

This clone occurred a few times. CDR3 sequence reads: CASSVAPSENIQYF. As DNA, the CDR3 is TGTGCCAGCAGCGTAGCTCCGAGTGAGAACATTCAGTACTTC. The V gene is TRBV9, the J gene TRBJ2-4; D unclear. This CDR3 has 14 residues. V dropped 0 bases and J dropped 7 bases, with 11 bases sitting between them. Germline assignment: CDR1 SGDLS and CDR2 YYNGEE. Together with reference TRBV9 and TRBJ2-4, the CDR3 gives the full variable domain: DSGVTQTPKHLITATGQRVTLRCSPRSGDLSVYWYQQSLDQGLQFLIQYYNGEERAKGNILERFSAQQFPDLHSELNLSSLELGDSALYFCASSVAPSENIQYFGAGTRLSVL.

V usage is TRBV30 and J usage is TRBJ2-1; the match to TRBD1 covers 8 bases. Per the germline V gene, CDR1 is GTSNPN and CDR2 is SVGIG (reference sequence). V lost 7 bases to trimming and J lost 7 bases; unmatched junction nucleotides: 18. The CDR3 is 16 amino acids. Here the CDR3 reads CASAGIRQGRGNEQFF. The CDR3 nucleotides are TGTGCCTCGGCGGGGATTAGACAGGGGAGAGGGAATGAGCAGTTCTTC.

This clone was seen a handful of times. The chain is built from TRBV30 and TRBJ2-1; no reliable D call. With 0 bases removed from V and 6 bases from J, the gap between germline ends came to 12 bases. CDR1 is GTSNPN, CDR2 SVGIG, per germline (reference sequence). The CDR3 loop spans 14 amino acids. CDR3 protein: CAWSVSGSLNEQFF. The CDR3 coding sequence is TGTGCCTGGAGTGTCTCCGGGTCCCTCAATGAGCAGTTCTTC.

The sample holds a few counts of this clone. The rearrangement links TRBV5-6 to TRBJ2-7; 9 nucleotides align to TRBD2. CDR3 length: 14 residues. In germline, CDR1 is SGHDT, CDR2 YYEEEE. Trimming cost V 5 bases and J 2 bases; bases outside gene matches: 5. The CDR3 sequence: CASRAGGEAYEQYF. The CDR3 DNA reads TGTGCCAGCAGAGCGGGGGGCGAAGCCTACGAGCAGTACTTC. The full variable domain, completed using reference TRBV5-6 and TRBJ2-7, is DAGVTQSPTHLIKTRGQQVTLRCSPKSGHDTVSWYQQALGQGPQFIFQYYEEEERQRGNFPDRFSGHQFPNYSSELNVNALLLGDSALYLCASRAGGEAYEQYFGPGTRLTVT.

This clone was counted only a few times. This sequence joins TRBV19 and TRBJ1-1; D gene ambiguous. The CDR3 runs to 11 residues. The V end was cut by 9 bases, the J end by 6 bases, with 11 bases between. CDR1 and CDR2 from the germline V gene are LNHDA and SQIVND (reference sequence). The CDR3 loop is CASRVYAEAFF. The CDR3 nucleotides read TGTGCCAGCCGAGTTTATGCTGAAGCTTTCTTT. The full variable domain, in which reference TRBV19 and TRBJ1-1 provide the parts outside the CDR3, is DGGITQSPKYLFRKEGQNVTLSCEQNLNHDAMYWYRQDPGQGLRLIYYSQIVNDFQKGDIAEGYSVSREKKESFPLTVTSAQKNPTAFYLCASRVYAEAFFGQGTRLTVV.

The J gene is TRBJ2-2, the V gene TRBV7-3, with TRBD2 matching 10 bases. Germline trimming cut 5 bases from V and 4 bases from J; bases unmatched to any gene: 7. From germline, CDR1 is SGHTA and CDR2 FQGTGA. The CDR3 covers 16 residues. The CDR3 sequence is CASSEKREGFTGELFF. As DNA, the CDR3 is TGTGCCAGCAGCGAGAAGCGGGAGGGCTTCACCGGGGAGCTGTTTTTT.

The table lists this clone with a few counts. This sequence joins TRBV9 and TRBJ2-2; D call uncertain. V lost 2 bases and J lost 0, with 5 bases in between. CDR1 and CDR2 from the germline V gene are SGDLS and YYNGEE. This CDR3 has 14 amino acids. The CDR3 bases are TGTGCCAGCAGCGTCCCGGCGAACACCGGGGAGCTGTTTTTT. It specifies CASSVPANTGELFF.

This clone was recorded a few times. The chain recombines TRBV5-1 with TRBJ2-3, with TRBD1 matching over 7 bases. V was pared by 3 bases and J by 4 bases, with 5 bases of the junction left unmatched. Germline CDR1 is SGHRS and CDR2 is YFSETQ. The CDR3 length is 14 residues. CDR3 amino acids: CASSYGTAADTQYF. The CDR3 nucleotides are TGCGCCAGCAGCTACGGGACAGCCGCAGATACGCAGTATTTT.

A few counts support this clone. This rearrangement joins TRBV20-1 to TRBJ2-7; no clear D gene. The CDR3 sequence is 11 residues long. From germline, CDR1 is DFQATT and CDR2 SNEGSKA (reference sequence). Trimming removed 7 bases from V and 3 bases from J, with 10 bases in between. DNA for the CDR3: TGCAGTGTAGTCGCTCACTACGAGCAGTACTTC. The encoded protein is CSVVAHYEQYF.

The V gene is TRBV29-1, the J gene TRBJ2-7; TRBD1 agrees at 10 bases. This CDR3 has 13 residues. V shed 2 bases and J 3 bases; nucleotides not matched to a gene: 1. Germline CDR1 is SQVTM and CDR2 is ANQGSEA. CDR3 coding DNA: TGCAGCGTTGAACGGACAGGGGGCTACGAGCAGTACTTC. It yields the protein CSVERTGGYEQYF.

The J gene is TRBJ1-2, the V gene TRBV6-6, with 7 bases aligning to TRBD1. V trimming: 4 bases; J trimming: 4 bases; junction bases outside the gene matches: 6. This CDR3 has 14 amino acids. CDR1 is MNHNY, CDR2 SVGAGI, per germline (reference sequence). The CDR3 DNA is TGTGCCAGCAGTTTCGAACAGGGGACCTATGGCTACACCTTC. Its translation: CASSFEQGTYGYTF.

This clone appeared a few times. This sample also contains other DNA sequences that code for the same CDR3. This chain uses TRBV7-9 with TRBJ2-7; 9 nucleotides agree with TRBD1. The CDR3 is made up of 14 amino acids. Germline CDR1 reads SEHNR; CDR2 reads FQNEAQ (reference sequence). J gave up 4 bases and V 4 bases, and 5 bases lay outside the gene matches. Here the CDR3 reads CASSSPGQGYEQYF. The CDR3 DNA is TGTGCCAGCAGCTCCCCGGGACAGGGTTACGAGCAGTACTTC.

This chain connects TRBV5-1 to TRBJ1-2, with 11 bases identical to TRBD1. Trimming removed 4 bases from V and 4 bases from J; junction bases left unmatched: 6. Germline CDR1 SGHRS, CDR2 YFSETQ. The CDR3 covers 15 residues. The CDR3 DNA sequence: TGCGCCAGCAGCCCAGGACAGGGGGCTGGCTATGGCTACACCTTC. Protein sequence: CASSPGQGAGYGYTF.

This clone was picked up a small number of times. The V and J genes are TRBV9 and TRBJ1-2, with TRBD1 as a possible D gene (6 bases). Per the germline V gene, CDR1 is SGDLS and CDR2 is YYNGEE. The CDR3 extends over 14 amino acids. With 4 bases removed from V and 5 bases from J, the gap between germline ends came to 15 bases. CDR3 region: CASSNREPSYGYTF. The CDR3 DNA follows: TGTGCCAGCAGCAACAGGGAGCCCTCATATGGCTACACCTTC.

Only a few counts were recorded for this clone. The chain combines TRBV2 with TRBJ2-3; 7 bases line up with TRBD2. With 6 bases clipped from V and 2 bases from J, the junction kept 5 bases outside the gene matches. Germline CDR1 reads SNHLY; CDR2 reads FYNNEI. The CDR3 length is 14 residues. DNA of the CDR3: TGTGCCAGCAGCCCCGGGGGGTACACAGATACGCAGTATTTT. Translation: CASSPGGYTDTQYF.

This clone was counted only a few times. The chain has TRBV7-9 and TRBJ1-1; D is ambiguous. The V end lost 4 bases, the J end lost 2 bases, and 8 bases lay between the germline ends. The CDR3 consists of 13 residues. The germline CDR1 and CDR2 sequences are SEHNR and FQNEAQ (reference sequence). CDR3 protein: CASSYGLNTEAFF. The CDR3, as DNA: TGTGCCAGCAGCTACGGTCTAAACACTGAAGCTTTCTTT.

The CDR3 loop is CASSLGSGPYEQYF. The DNA for the CDR3 is TGTGCCAGCAGCTTGGGTAGCGGGCCCTACGAGCAGTACTTC. The rearrangement joins TRBV5-4 to TRBJ2-7, with 7 bases identical to TRBD2. The CDR3 covers 14 residues. In germline, CDR1 is SGHNT, CDR2 YYREEE (reference sequence). The junction had 2 bases not matched to a gene; V was cut back by 0 bases and J by 2 bases.

V usage is TRBV30 and J usage is TRBJ2-7; the D gene is possibly TRBD1 (6 bases). CDR3 length: 14 residues. Per germline, CDR1 GTSNPN and CDR2 SVGIG (reference sequence). V shed 2 bases and J shed 3 bases, with 14 bases lying between them. In DNA, the CDR3 is TGTGCCTGGAGTCACAGGGCGTGGGACTACGAGCAGTACTTC. It encodes CAWSHRAWDYEQYF.

The chain recombines TRBV30 with TRBJ2-6; D uncertain. From germline, CDR1 is GTSNPN and CDR2 SVGIG (reference sequence). V lost 1 base and J lost 0, with 13 bases in between. This CDR3 has 17 residues. In DNA, the CDR3 is TGTGCCTGGAGTGGCTCCCTAGTGCGCTCTGGGGCCAACGTCCTGACTTTC. Translated: CAWSGSLVRSGANVLTF.

This clone was observed a few times. The chain is built from TRBV7-2 and TRBJ2-7, with a possible D match to TRBD2 (5 bases). The germline gives CDR1 SGHTA, CDR2 FQGNSA. The CDR3 has 15 amino acids. Trimming took off 4 bases at V and 3 bases at J, with 16 bases between the two ends. CDR3 amino acids: CASSSHRGRGYEQYF. In DNA, the CDR3 is TGTGCCAGCAGCTCACACCGGGGAAGAGGCTACGAGCAGTACTTC.